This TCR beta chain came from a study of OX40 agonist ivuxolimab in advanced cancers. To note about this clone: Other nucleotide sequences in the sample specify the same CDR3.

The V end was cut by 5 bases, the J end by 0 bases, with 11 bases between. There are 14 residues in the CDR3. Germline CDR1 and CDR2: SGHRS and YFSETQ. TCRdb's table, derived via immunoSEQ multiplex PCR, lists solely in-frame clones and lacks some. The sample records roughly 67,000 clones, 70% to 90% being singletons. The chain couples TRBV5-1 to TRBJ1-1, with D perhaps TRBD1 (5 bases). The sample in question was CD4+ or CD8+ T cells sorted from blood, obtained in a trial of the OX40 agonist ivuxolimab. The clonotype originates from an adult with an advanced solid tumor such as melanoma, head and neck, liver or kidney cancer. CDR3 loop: CASRLQGLNTEAFF. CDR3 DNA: TGCGCCAGCAGGCTCCAGGGCTTGAACACTGAAGCTTTCTTT.